This passage covers 15 T cell receptor beta chains from one sample sequenced in a study of blood T cell repertoires in COVID-19 (TCRdb year 2020). Library generation was performed with the immunoSEQ multiplex PCR assay. Drawn from immuneACCESS, this table holds only the in-frame rearrangements with V and J called that TCRdb kept. Clones are partly lost; checked studies trace under half to an unresolved V gene and leave the rest unexplained. The table for this sample lists around 100,000 clones; more than 65% of them were counted only once. The ten biggest clones cover approximately 30% of the sample. Sequencing was done on a sample of peripheral blood. These receptors originate from a man between 65 and 85 years old with active or convalescent COVID-19.

The chain recombines TRBV6-5 with TRBJ1-5, with D perhaps matching TRBD1 (5 bases). CDR3 length: 14 amino acids. Trimming took 7 bases from V and 7 from J, leaving 17 bases between them. Germline V gene data show CDR1 as MNHEY and CDR2 as SVGAGI. CDR3 DNA: TGTGCCAGCACCCACTCAGGGAGGTCCCAGCCCCAGCATTTT. It encodes CASTHSGRSQPQHF.

The chain carries TRBV10-3 and TRBJ2-3; TRBD1 matches 11 bases. V trimming: 2 bases; J trimming: 1 base; junction bases outside the gene matches: 2. This CDR3 is 16 amino acids long. Germline V CDR1 and CDR2: ENHRY, SYGVKD. CDR3 in DNA: TGTGCCATCAGTGAGCCGGGACAGGGGGGCACAGATACGCAGTATTTT. This codes for CAISEPGQGGTDTQYF.

The chain is built from TRBV6-2 or TRBV6-3 and TRBJ1-1; D gene uncertain. This CDR3 contains 15 residues. With 4 bases removed from V and 4 bases from J, the gap between germline ends came to 16 bases. Germline CDR1 MNHEY, CDR2 SVGEGT. CDR3 sequence (DNA): TGTGCCAGCAGTTTACTCCTGGCGGGGAGCACTGAAGCTTTCTTT. This gives the protein CASSLLLAGSTEAFF.

The CDR3 bases are TGCGCCAGCAGTGAGCAGGGACAGAAGAACACCGGGGAGCTGTTTTTT. It is translated as CASSEQGQKNTGELFF. The chain is built from TRBV10-2 and TRBJ2-2; 7 bases align to TRBD1. The CDR3 is 16 amino acids. Germline values: CDR1 WSHSY, CDR2 SAAADI. Trimming cost V 2 bases and J 1 base; bases outside gene matches: 4.

As regards this clone: Its ends do not fully match the called genes, so a read error is possible. The V and J genes are TRBV7-3 and TRBJ2-3; 7 nucleotides line up with TRBD2. The CDR3 loop spans 14 amino acids. Germline V lookup: CDR1 SGHTA, CDR2 FQGTGA. The CDR3 DNA reads as TGTGCCAGCAGCTCGGATAGGAGCGGGGCTCAAAAGTCTTTT. It is translated as CASSSDRSGAQKSF.

The genes are TRBV24-1 and TRBJ1-2; D remains unclear. Trimming stripped 4 bases from V and 6 bases from J, with 14 bases between. CDR3 length equals 14 residues. Per germline, CDR1 KGHDR and CDR2 SFDVKD. The CDR3 reads CATSEGGSVDGYTF. The CDR3 DNA follows: TGTGCCACCAGTGAAGGCGGTAGCGTCGATGGCTACACCTTC.

The rearrangement links TRBV9 to TRBJ2-2, with 9 bases that match TRBD1. The J segment lost 4 bases and the V segment lost 2 bases, leaving 6 bases of the junction unmatched. CDR3 size: 16 residues. The V gene's germline CDR1 is SGDLS and CDR2 YYNGEE. CDR3 loop: CASSVGNRGRTGELFF. The CDR3 DNA is TGTGCCAGCAGCGTGGGAAACAGGGGGCGCACCGGGGAGCTGTTTTTT.

The J gene is TRBJ2-1, the V gene TRBV11-3; tentatively, D is TRBD1 (6 bases). Trimming shortened V by 3 bases and J by 9 bases, and 15 bases separated the two germline ends. Germline V CDR1 and CDR2: SGHNT, YENEEA. The CDR3 runs 14 residues. The CDR3, as DNA: TGTGCCAGCAGCTTGGGACAAGTAGAGAGTGAGCAGTTCTTC. This gives the protein CASSLGQVESEQFF. Based on the CDR3 plus reference TRBV11-3 and TRBJ2-1, the full variable domain is EAGVVQSPRYKIIEKKQPVAFWCNPISGHNTLYWYLQNLGQGPELLIRYENEEAVDDSQLPKDRFSAERLKGVDSTLKIQPAELGDSAVYLCASSLGQVESEQFFGPGTRLTVL.

The genes are TRBV6-5 and TRBJ2-1; tentative D call: TRBD2 (5 bases). The length of the CDR3 is 14 residues. Trimming shortened V by 7 bases and J by 9 bases, and 19 bases separated the two germline ends. Per germline, CDR1 MNHEY and CDR2 SVGAGI. This CDR3 is CASKQGLNMGEQFF. For the CDR3, the DNA is TGTGCCAGCAAGCAAGGACTTAACATGGGTGAGCAGTTCTTC.

This clone was counted once. J is TRBJ1-2 and V is TRBV5-1, with TRBD1 as a possible D gene (6 bases). The V gene lost 4 bases and the J gene lost 4 bases, with 11 bases spanning the gap. Germline loops: CDR1 SGHRS, CDR2 YFSETQ. The CDR3 loop spans 13 amino acids. The CDR3 is CASSPDRTYGYTF. CDR3 sequence (DNA): TGCGCCAGCAGCCCCGACAGGACCTATGGCTACACCTTC.

The rearrangement joins TRBV30 to TRBJ2-4, with TRBD2 identical over 15 bases. The CDR3 has 17 residues. Germline V gene data show CDR1 as GTSNPN and CDR2 as SVGIG (reference sequence). The V gene end was trimmed by 1 base and the J gene end by 7 bases; junction bases not matched to a gene: 8. CDR3 DNA sequence: TGTGCCTGGAGTGACCCTGGACTAGCGGGGGGGCGGAACATTCAGTACTTC. Translated: CAWSDPGLAGGRNIQYF.

This chain links TRBV10-1 with TRBJ2-2; no definite D call. V lost 9 bases to trimming and J lost 2 bases, with 13 bases between them. The CDR3 covers 14 residues. Germline V gives CDR1 WNHNN, CDR2 SYGVQD (reference sequence). CDR3 nucleotides: TGCGCCAGACTTATTTCGGGTAACACCGGGGAGCTGTTTTTT. Translating it yields CARLISGNTGELFF.

This clone has just one count. The rearrangement links TRBV2 to TRBJ2-1; 11 nucleotides line up with TRBD1. The length of the CDR3 is 14 residues. From germline, CDR1 is SNHLY and CDR2 FYNNEI. The V and J ends lost 7 bases and 9 bases, in that order; junction bases with no gene match: 8. The CDR3: CASKGQGDIGEQFF. CDR3 bases: TGTGCCAGCAAGGGACAGGGGGACATTGGTGAGCAGTTCTTC.

This chain uses TRBV2 with TRBJ1-1, with D perhaps TRBD1 (6 bases). Germline V CDR1 and CDR2: SNHLY, FYNNEI. The V end was cut by 7 bases, the J end by 5 bases, with 14 bases between. This CDR3 has 13 residues. CDR3 DNA: TGTGCCAGCAACTTACAGGGAGGGACTGAAGCTTTCTTT. This gives the protein CASNLQGGTEAFF.

This sequence joins TRBV7-2 and TRBJ1-4; 9 positions agree with TRBD1. Looked up from germline, CDR1 is SGHTA and CDR2 is FQGNSA. CDR3 length: 15 residues. The J segment lost 8 bases and the V segment lost 5 bases, leaving 9 bases of the junction unmatched. The CDR3: CASSKPGQGSEKLFF. In nucleotides, the CDR3 is TGTGCCAGCAGCAAACCGGGACAGGGCTCCGAAAAACTGTTTTTT.